This T cell receptor (beta chain) is from a study of graft-versus-host responses after intestinal transplantation. Study as a whole: The recipients all started with anti-thymocyte globulin induction and then took tacrolimus and steroids for around three years.

TCRdb keeps only in-frame clones here, not all; method: immunoSEQ multiplex PCR. The data show about 110,000 clones, with 90% to 95% seen just once and roughly 0.5% held by the top ten. Trimming stripped 0 bases from V and 5 bases from J, with 11 bases between. Germline loops: CDR1 SGHDT, CDR2 YYEEEE. The CDR3 runs to 14 residues. Notes on this clone: The antigen is unknown.

The origin of this receptor is a human donor who received an intestinal transplant. The gene calls are TRBV5-6 and TRBJ1-2, with a weak D call TRBD1 (6 bases). The sequencing here drew on unstimulated CD8+ T cells sorted from spleen or lymph node cells, taken before intestinal transplant. Written as DNA, the CDR3 is TGTGCCAGCAGCTTGGTGGGAGGGGGATATGGCTACACCTTC. Protein product: CASSLVGGGYGYTF.